This T cell receptor (beta chain) is from a study of T cells in localized non-small cell lung cancer. Produced via immunoSEQ multiplex PCR; TCRdb's table is partial and in-frame only. Of 40,000 to 55,000 clones detected, roughly 79% appear once; the ten largest clones hold about a sixth. Trimming pared 8 bases from V and 0 bases from J, leaving 12 bases between. The germline V gene encodes CDR1 SGHAT and CDR2 FQNNGV. This CDR3 comprises 14 residues. This clone was counted between two and nine times. Its antigen is not identified. General observations from the study: The greatest T cell clonality was found in uninvolved adjacent lung (higher than in tumor). Researchers found a median approximately 50 of the top 100 tumor clones in adjacent lung. Greater blood T cell density accompanied longer overall survival.

This chain uses TRBV11-2 with TRBJ2-3, with a possible D match to TRBD2 (5 bases). Sequencing was performed on peripheral blood mononuclear cells, taken before any cancer treatment. This TCR was sampled from a man aged 35 to 69 with stage III lung adenocarcinoma. The CDR3 protein is CASGRGLSTDTQYF. The CDR3 nucleotides are TGTGCCAGCGGTAGAGGGCTTAGCACAGATACGCAGTATTTT.